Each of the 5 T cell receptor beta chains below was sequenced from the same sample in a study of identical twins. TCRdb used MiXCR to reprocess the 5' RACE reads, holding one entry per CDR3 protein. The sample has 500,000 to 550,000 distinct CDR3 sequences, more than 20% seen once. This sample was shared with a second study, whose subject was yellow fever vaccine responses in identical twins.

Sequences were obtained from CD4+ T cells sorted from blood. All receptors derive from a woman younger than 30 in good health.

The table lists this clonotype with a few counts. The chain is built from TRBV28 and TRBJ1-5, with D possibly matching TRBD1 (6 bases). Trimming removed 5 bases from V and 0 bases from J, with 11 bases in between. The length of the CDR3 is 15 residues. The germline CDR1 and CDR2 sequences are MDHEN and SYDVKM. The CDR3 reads CASSTGTISNQPQHF. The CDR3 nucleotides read TGTGCCAGCAGTACAGGGACGATTAGCAATCAGCCCCAGCATTTT.

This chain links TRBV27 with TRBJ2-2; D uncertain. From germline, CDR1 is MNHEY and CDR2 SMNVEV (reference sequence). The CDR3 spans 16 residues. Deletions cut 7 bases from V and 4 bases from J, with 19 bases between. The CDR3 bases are TGTGCCAGCAAGCCAACGAGACCCTTAGGCACCGGGGAGCTGTTTTTT. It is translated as CASKPTRPLGTGELFF.

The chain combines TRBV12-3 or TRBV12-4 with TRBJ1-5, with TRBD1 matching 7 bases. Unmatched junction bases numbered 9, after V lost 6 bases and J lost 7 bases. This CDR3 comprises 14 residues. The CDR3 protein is CASRIQGINQPQHF. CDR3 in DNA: TGTGCCAGCAGGATACAGGGGATCAACCAGCCCCAGCATTTT.

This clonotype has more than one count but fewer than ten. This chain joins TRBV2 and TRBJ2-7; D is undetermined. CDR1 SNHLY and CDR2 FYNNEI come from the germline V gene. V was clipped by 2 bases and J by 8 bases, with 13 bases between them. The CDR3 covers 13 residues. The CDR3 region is CASSELTELQQYV. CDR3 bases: TGTGCCAGCAGTGAACTGACGGAATTACAGCAGTACGTC.

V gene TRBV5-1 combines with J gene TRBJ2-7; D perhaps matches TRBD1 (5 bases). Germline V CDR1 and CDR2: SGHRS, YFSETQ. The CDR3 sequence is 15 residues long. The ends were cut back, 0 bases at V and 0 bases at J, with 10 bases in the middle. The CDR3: CASSLEAGPSYEQYF. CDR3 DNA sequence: TGCGCCAGCAGCTTGGAGGCAGGGCCCTCCTACGAGCAGTACTTC. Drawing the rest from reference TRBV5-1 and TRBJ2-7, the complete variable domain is KAGVTQTPRYLIKTRGQQVTLSCSPISGHRSVSWYQQTPGQGLQFLFEYFSETQRNKGNFPGRFSGRQFSNSRSEMNVSTLELGDSALYLCASSLEAGPSYEQYFGPGTRLTVT.